This T cell receptor beta chain was found in a study of shared clonotypes between healthy human individuals. Generated by immunoSEQ multiplex PCR, the TCRdb table keeps only in-frame clones and is missing some. The data show a few hundred thousand clones, with approximately 97% seen just once and approximately 0.057% held by the top ten. The TCR originated in a woman under 40 in good health. Input material: naive CD4+ T cells sorted from blood. The subset: CD45RA+ positively selected.

In nucleotides, the CDR3 is TGTGCCAGCAGTTACGGGGACAGAGGCTACGAGCAGTACTTC. Its protein product is CASSYGDRGYEQYF. The chain employs TRBV6-6 and TRBJ2-7, with 7 bases aligning to TRBD1. The germline gives CDR1 MNHNY, CDR2 SVGAGI (reference sequence). CDR3 size: 14 residues. With 2 bases clipped from V and 3 bases from J, the junction kept 4 bases outside the gene matches.